A selection of T cell receptor beta chains follows, all from one sample in a study of tumor-infiltrating lymphocytes in primary liver carcinoma. In TCRdb, the multiplex PCR reads were re-called with MiXCR into one record per CDR3 protein. Found here are some 190,000 distinct CDR3 sequences, about 60% of them singletons; the top ten hold around three quarters. Sequencing used peripheral blood. The receptors shown here come from a man between 40 and 49 years old with primary liver carcinoma and hepatitis B virus infection. Each CDR3 is given with its conserved first and last residue. A D gene is named only where the DNA matches it firmly. Clone size is not always given. Where it is, it says once, few, many or a class for expanded clones.

>.|TRBD2|TRBJ2-1|TRBV7-9
CASSRGDQTYNEQFF
TGTGCCAGCAGCCGGGGGGACCAGACCTACAATGAGCAGTTCTTC
>.|TRBD1|TRBJ2-2|TRBV28
CANSSMPGAGGPGTGELFF
TGTGCCAACAGTTCCATGCCCGGAGCAGGGGGCCCGGGGACCGGGGAGCTGTTTTTT
>.|.|TRBJ2-1|TRBV11-2
CASSWYGQNNEQFF
TGTGCCAGTAGCTGGTATGGTCAGAACAATGAGCAGTTCTTC
>.|TRBD1|TRBJ1-1|TRBV4-1
CVSSQAGTGLMNTEAFF
TGCGTCAGCAGTCAGGCAGGGACAGGGCTAATGAACACTGAAGCTTTCTTT
>.|TRBD1|TRBJ2-4|TRBV10-2
CTSSESIEGAWYF
TGCACCAGCAGTGAGTCGATTGAGGGGGCTTGGTACTTC
>many|.|TRBJ2-7|TRBV5-1
CASSFLEGGLGYEQYF
TGCGCCAGCAGCTTCCTTGAGGGCGGCTTAGGGTACGAGCAGTACTTC
>.|.|TRBJ2-3|TRBV6-8
CASRQNVRKMTDTQYF
TGTGCCAGCAGGCAAAACGTGAGGAAAATGACAGATACGCAGTATTTT
>.|TRBD2|TRBJ2-1|TRBV11-1
CASSPSTSARSYNEQFF
TGTGCCAGCAGCCCCTCGACTAGCGCCCGATCCTACAATGAGCAGTTCTTC
>.|TRBD1|TRBJ1-4|TRBV11-2
CDSSTRQGQAEELFF
TGTGACAGCAGCACGCGACAGGGGCAAGCGGAAGAACTGTTTTTT
>.|.|TRBJ2-1|TRBV5-1
CASSLMLNEGEQFF
TGCGCCAGCAGCTTGATGCTCAACGAGGGTGAGCAGTTCTTC
>.|TRBD1|TRBJ1-1|TRBV12-3/TRBV12-4
CASSSPDRVDEAFF
TGTGCCAGCAGTTCCCCGGACAGGGTGGATGAAGCTTTCTTT
>.|TRBD1|TRBJ2-7|TRBV6-5
CASSYLQGVVPYEQYF
TGTGCCAGCAGTTATTTACAGGGGGTTGTCCCCTACGAGCAATACTTC
>.|.|TRBJ1-5|TRBV12-3/TRBV12-4
CASSLKGDNQPQHF
TGTGCCAGCAGTTTAAAGGGGGACAACCAGCCCCAGCATTTT
>.|.|TRBJ2-7|TRBV5-1
CASSFLEVGLWYEQYF
TGCGCCAGCAGCTTCCTTGAGGTCGGCTTATGGTACGAGCAGTACTTC
>few|.|TRBJ1-5|TRBV6-6
CASSPSRNNQPQHF
TGTGCCAGCAGCCCGAGTCGGAACAATCAGCCCCAGCATTTT
>.|.|TRBJ2-7|TRBV10-3
CAISEEGSSYEQYF
TGTGCCATCAGTGAGGAGGGGAGCTCCTACGAGCAGTACTTC
>.|TRBD2|TRBJ2-1|TRBV11-2
CASSLDTGGHYEQFF
TGTGCCAGCAGCTTAGACACGGGAGGTCATTATGAGCAGTTCTTC
>few|.|TRBJ1-1|TRBV7-9
CASSVDGATGEAFF
TGTGCCAGCAGCGTAGACGGGGCTACCGGTGAAGCTTTCTTT
>.|.|TRBJ2-7|TRBV7-9
CASSLNALGSTHEQYF
TGTGCCAGCAGCTTAAACGCTCTAGGGAGTACCCACGAGCAGTACTTC
>.|TRBD2|TRBJ2-3|TRBV29-1
CSVEEVAGGYAVTQYF
TGCAGCGTTGAAGAGGTAGCGGGAGGGTACGCAGTTACGCAGTATTTT
>many|TRBD1|TRBJ2-3|TRBV29-1
CSVELRDRGVADTQYF
TGCAGCGTTGAACTCCGGGACAGGGGAGTTGCAGATACGCAGTATTTT
>.|.|TRBJ2-7|TRBV29-1
CSVGGGLTGYEQYF
TGCAGCGTTGGAGGAGGACTTACGGGCTACGAGCAGTACTTC